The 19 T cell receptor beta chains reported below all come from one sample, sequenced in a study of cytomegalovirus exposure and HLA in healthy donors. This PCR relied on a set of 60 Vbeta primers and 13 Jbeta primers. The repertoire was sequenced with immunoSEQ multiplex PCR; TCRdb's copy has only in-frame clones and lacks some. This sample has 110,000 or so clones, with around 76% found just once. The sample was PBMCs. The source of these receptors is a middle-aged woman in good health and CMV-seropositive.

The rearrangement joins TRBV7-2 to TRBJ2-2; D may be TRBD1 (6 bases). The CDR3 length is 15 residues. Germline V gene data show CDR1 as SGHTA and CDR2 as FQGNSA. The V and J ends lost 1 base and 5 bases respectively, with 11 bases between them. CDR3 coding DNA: TGTGCCAGCAGCTTAGTTGGGGGCCGGACCGGGGAGCTGTTTTTT. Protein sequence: CASSLVGGRTGELFF.

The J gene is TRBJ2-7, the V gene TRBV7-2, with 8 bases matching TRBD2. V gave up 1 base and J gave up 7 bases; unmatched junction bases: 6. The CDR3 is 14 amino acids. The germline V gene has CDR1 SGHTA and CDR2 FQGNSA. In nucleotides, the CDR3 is TGTGCCAGCAGCTTAGTTGGACTAGCCAGAGAGCAGTACTTC. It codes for CASSLVGLAREQYF.

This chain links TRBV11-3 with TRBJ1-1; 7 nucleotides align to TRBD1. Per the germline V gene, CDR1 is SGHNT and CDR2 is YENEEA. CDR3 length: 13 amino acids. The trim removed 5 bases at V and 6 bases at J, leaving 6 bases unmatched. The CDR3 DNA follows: TGTGCCAGCAGCCACGGGGACAGCGCTGAAGCTTTCTTT. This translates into CASSHGDSAEAFF. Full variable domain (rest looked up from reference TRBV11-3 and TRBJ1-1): EAGVVQSPRYKIIEKKQPVAFWCNPISGHNTLYWYLQNLGQGPELLIRYENEEAVDDSQLPKDRFSAERLKGVDSTLKIQPAELGDSAVYLCASSHGDSAEAFFGQGTRLTVV.

CDR3 region: CASSQAAASGGSQETQYF. Here the CDR3 DNA reads TGTGCCAGCAGCCAAGCCGCGGCTAGCGGGGGGTCACAAGAGACCCAGTACTTC. The V call is TRBV4-2, the J call TRBJ2-5, with 11 bases identical to TRBD2. CDR3 length: 18 amino acids. Germline assignment: CDR1 LGHNA and CDR2 YNFKEQ. Germline trimming cut 1 base from V and 2 bases from J; bases unmatched to any gene: 9.

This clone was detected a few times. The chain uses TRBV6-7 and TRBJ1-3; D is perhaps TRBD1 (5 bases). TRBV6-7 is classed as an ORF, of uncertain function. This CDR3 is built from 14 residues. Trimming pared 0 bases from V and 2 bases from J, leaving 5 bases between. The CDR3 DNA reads TGTGCCAGCAGTTACTCCAGGGCTGGAAACACCATATATTTT. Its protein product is CASSYSRAGNTIYF.

Here the CDR3 reads CASSPEGQPRETQYF. The CDR3 region has the DNA TGCGCCAGCAGCCCCGAGGGACAGCCCCGAGAGACCCAGTACTTC. The chain links TRBV4-3 to TRBJ2-5; the match to TRBD1 covers 7 bases. Germline V gene sequence: CDR1 LGHNA, CDR2 YSLEER. This CDR3 comprises 15 residues. The trim removed 4 bases at V and 4 bases at J, leaving 9 bases unmatched.

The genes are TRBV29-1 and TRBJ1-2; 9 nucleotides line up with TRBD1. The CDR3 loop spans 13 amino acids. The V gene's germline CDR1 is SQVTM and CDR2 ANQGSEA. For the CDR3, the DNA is TGCAGAACCGGGACAGGGACCCAATATGGCTACACCTTC. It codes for CRTGTGTQYGYTF.

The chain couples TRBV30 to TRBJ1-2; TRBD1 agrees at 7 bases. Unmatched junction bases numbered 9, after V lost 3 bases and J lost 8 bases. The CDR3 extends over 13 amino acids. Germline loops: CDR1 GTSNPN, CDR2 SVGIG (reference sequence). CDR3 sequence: CAWRETGSTGYTF. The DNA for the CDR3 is TGTGCCTGGAGGGAGACAGGGAGTACGGGCTACACCTTC.

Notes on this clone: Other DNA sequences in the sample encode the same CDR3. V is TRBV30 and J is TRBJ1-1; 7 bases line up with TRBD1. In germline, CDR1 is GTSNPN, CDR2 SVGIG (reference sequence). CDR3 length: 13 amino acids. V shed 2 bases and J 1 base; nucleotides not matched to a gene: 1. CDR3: CAWSRQGNTEAFF. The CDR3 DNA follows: TGTGCCTGGAGTCGACAGGGGAACACTGAAGCTTTCTTT.

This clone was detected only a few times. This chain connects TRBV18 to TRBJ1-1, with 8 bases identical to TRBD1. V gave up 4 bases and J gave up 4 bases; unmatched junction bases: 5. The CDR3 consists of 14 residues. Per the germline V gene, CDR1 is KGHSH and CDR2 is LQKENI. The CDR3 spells CASSQSDRGTEAFF. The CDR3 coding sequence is TGTGCCAGCTCACAATCAGACAGGGGCACTGAAGCTTTCTTT.

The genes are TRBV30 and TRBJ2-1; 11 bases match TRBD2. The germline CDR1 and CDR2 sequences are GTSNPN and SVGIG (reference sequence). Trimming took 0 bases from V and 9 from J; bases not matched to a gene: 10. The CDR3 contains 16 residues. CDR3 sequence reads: CAWSVPPSGGRGEQFF. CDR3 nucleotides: TGTGCCTGGAGTGTGCCCCCTAGCGGGGGGAGGGGTGAGCAGTTCTTC.

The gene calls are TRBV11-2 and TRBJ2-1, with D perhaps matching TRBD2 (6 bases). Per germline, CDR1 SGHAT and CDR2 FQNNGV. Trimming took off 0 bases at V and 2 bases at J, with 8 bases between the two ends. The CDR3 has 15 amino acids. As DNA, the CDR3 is TGTGCCAGCAGCTTAGAGGGGGGTCCCTACAATGAGCAGTTCTTC. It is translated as CASSLEGGPYNEQFF.

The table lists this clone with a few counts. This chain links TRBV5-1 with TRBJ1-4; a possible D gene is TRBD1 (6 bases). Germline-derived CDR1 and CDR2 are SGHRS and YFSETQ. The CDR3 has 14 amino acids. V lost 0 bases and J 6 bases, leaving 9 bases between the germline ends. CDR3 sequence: CASSLASGDEKLFF. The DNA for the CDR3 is TGCGCCAGCAGCTTGGCCTCAGGGGATGAAAAACTGTTTTTT. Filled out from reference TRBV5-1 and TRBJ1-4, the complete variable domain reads KAGVTQTPRYLIKTRGQQVTLSCSPISGHRSVSWYQQTPGQGLQFLFEYFSETQRNKGNFPGRFSGRQFSNSRSEMNVSTLELGDSALYLCASSLASGDEKLFFGSGTQLSVL.

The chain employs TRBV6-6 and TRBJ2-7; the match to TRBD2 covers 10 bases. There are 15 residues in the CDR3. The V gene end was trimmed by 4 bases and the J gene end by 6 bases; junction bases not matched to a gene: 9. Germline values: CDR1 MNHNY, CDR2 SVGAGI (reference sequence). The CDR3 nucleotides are TGTGCCAGCAGTTCTGGACTAGCGGTAACTGTCGAGCAGTACTTC. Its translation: CASSSGLAVTVEQYF.

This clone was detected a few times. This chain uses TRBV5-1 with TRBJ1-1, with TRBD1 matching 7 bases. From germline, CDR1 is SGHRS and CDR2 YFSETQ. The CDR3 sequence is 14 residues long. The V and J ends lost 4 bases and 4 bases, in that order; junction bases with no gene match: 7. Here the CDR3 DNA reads TGCGCCAGCAGCAGAACAGGGGAGAGCACTGAAGCTTTCTTT. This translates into CASSRTGESTEAFF.

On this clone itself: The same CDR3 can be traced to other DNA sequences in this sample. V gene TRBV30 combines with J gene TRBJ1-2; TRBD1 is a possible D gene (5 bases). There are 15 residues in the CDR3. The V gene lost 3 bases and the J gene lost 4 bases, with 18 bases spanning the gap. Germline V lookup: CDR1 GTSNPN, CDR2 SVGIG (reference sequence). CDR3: CAWSPDRSPSYGYTF. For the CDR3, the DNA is TGTGCCTGGAGCCCCGACAGAAGTCCCTCCTATGGCTACACCTTC.

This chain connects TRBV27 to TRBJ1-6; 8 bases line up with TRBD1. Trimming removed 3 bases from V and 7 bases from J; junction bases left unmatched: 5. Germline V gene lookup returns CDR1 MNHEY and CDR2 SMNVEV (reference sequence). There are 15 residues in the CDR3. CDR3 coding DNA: TGTGCCAGCAGTTTGCCCGGGACAGGAAATTCACCCCTCCACTTT. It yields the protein CASSLPGTGNSPLHF.

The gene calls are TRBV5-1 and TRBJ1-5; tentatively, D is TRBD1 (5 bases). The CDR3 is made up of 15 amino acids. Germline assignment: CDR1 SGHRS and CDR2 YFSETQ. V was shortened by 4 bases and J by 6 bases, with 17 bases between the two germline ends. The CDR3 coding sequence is TGCGCCAGCAGCCCAACAGGAGAAAGAGTTCAGCCCCAGCATTTT. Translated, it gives CASSPTGERVQPQHF.

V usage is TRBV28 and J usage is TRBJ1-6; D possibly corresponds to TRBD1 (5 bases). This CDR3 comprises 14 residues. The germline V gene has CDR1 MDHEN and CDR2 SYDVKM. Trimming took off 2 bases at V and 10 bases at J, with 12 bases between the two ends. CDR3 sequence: CASSLNPGGSPLHF. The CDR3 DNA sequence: TGTGCCAGCAGTTTAAATCCGGGGGGGTCACCCCTCCACTTT.